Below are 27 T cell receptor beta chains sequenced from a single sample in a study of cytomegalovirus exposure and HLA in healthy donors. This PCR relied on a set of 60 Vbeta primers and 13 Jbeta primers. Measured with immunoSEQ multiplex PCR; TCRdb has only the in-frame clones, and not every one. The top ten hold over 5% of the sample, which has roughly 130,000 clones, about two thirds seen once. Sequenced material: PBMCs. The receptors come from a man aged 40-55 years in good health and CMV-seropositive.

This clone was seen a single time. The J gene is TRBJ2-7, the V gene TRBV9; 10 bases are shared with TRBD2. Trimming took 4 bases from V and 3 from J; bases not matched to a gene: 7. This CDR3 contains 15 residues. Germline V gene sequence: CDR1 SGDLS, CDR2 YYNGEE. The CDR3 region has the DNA TGTGCCAGCAGCCCTTGGACTAGCGGATTCTACGAGCAGTACTTC. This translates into CASSPWTSGFYEQYF.

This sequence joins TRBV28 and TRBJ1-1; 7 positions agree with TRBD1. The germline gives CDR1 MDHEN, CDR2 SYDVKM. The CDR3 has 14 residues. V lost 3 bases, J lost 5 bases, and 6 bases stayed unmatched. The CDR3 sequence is CASSFFDRATEAFF. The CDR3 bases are TGTGCCAGCAGTTTCTTCGACAGGGCGACTGAAGCTTTCTTT.

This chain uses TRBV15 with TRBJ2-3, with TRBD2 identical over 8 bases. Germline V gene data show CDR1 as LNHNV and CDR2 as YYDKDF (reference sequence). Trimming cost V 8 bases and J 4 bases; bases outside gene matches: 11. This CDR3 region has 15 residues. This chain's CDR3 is CATLGGGGYSDTQYF. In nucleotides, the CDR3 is TGTGCCACCCTGGGCGGCGGGGGGTACTCAGATACGCAGTATTTT.

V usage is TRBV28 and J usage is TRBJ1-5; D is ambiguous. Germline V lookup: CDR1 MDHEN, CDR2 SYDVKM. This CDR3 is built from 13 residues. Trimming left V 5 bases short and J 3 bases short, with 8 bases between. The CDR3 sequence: CASSPPYNQPQHF. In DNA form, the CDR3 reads TGTGCCAGCAGTCCTCCTTACAATCAGCCCCAGCATTTT.

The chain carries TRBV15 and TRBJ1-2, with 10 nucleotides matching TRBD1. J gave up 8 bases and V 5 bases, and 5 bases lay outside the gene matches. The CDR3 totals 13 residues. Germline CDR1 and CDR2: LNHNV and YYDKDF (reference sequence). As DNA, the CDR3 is TGTGCCACCAGCCCGGACAGGGGGAAGGGCTACACCTTC. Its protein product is CATSPDRGKGYTF.

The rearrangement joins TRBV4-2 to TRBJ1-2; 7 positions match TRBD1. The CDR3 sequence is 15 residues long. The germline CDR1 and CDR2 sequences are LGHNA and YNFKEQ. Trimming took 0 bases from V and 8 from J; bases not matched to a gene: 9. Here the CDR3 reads CASSQEGGGNRGYTF. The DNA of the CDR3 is TGTGCCAGCAGCCAAGAAGGAGGGGGCAATAGGGGCTACACCTTC.

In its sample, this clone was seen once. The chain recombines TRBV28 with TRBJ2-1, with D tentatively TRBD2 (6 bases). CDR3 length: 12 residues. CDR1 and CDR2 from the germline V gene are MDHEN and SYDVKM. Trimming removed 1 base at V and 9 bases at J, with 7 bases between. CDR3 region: CASSLSGSEQFF. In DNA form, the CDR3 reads TGTGCCAGCAGTTTATCCGGGAGTGAGCAGTTCTTC. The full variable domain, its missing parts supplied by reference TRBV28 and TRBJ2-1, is DVKVTQSSRYLVKRTGEKVFLECVQDMDHENMFWYRQDPGLGLRLIYFSYDVKMKEKGDIPEGYSVSREKKERFSLILESASTNQTSMYLCASSLSGSEQFFGPGTRLTVL.

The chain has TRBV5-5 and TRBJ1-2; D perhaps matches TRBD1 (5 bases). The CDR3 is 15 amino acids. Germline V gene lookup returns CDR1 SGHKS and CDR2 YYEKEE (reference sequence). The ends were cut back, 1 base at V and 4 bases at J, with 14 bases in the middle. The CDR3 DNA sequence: TGTGCCAGCAGCTTGTTTCGGGCGGGGGTCTATGGCTACACCTTC. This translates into CASSLFRAGVYGYTF. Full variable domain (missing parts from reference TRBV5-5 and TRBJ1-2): DAGVTQSPTHLIKTRGQQVTLRCSPISGHKSVSWYQQVLGQGPQFIFQYYEKEERGRGNFPDRFSARQFPNYSSELNVNALLLGDSALYLCASSLFRAGVYGYTFGSGTRLTVV.

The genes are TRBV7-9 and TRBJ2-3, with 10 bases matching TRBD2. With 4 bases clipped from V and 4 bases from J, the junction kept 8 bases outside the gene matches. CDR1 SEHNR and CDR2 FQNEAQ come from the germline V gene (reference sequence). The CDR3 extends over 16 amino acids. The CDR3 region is CASSYISGGAADTQYF. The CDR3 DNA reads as TGTGCCAGCAGCTACATCAGCGGGGGGGCCGCAGATACGCAGTATTTT.

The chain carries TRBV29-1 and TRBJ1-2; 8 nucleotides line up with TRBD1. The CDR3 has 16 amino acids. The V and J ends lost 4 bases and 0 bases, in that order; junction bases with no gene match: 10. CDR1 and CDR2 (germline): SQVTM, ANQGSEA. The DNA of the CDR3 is TGCAGCGTTGGAATCTTAACAGGGGGAGCTAACTATGGCTACACCTTC. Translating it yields CSVGILTGGANYGYTF.

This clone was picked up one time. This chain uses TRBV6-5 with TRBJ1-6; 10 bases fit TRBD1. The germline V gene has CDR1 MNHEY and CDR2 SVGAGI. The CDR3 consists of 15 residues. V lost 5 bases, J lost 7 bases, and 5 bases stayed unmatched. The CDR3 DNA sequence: TGTGCCAGCAGTCGACAGGGGGCGGAGAATTCACCCCTCCACTTT. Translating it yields CASSRQGAENSPLHF.

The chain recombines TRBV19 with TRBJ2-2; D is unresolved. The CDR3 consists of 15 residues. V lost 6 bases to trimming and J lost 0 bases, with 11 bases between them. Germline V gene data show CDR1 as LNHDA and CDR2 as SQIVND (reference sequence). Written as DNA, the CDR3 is TGTGCCAGTAGGGCTAGTCAAGCGAACACCGGGGAGCTGTTTTTT. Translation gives CASRASQANTGELFF.

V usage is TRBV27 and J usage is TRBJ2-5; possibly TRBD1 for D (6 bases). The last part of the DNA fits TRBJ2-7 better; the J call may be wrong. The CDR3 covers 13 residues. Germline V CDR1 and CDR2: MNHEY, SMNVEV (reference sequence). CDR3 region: CASGPGHNYEQYF. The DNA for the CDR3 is TGTGCCAGCGGACCGGGACACAACTACGAGCAGTACTTC.

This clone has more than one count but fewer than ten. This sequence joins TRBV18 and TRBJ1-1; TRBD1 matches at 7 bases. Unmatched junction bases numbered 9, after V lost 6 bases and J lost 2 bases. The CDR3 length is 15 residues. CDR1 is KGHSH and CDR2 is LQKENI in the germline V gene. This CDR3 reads CASSLRQGQNTEAFF. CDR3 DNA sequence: TGTGCCAGCTCGCTAAGACAGGGACAAAACACTGAAGCTTTCTTT.

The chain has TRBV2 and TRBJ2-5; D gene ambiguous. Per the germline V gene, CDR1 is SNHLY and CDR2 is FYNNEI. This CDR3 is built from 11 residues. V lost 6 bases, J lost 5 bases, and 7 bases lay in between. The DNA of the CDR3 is TGTGCCAGCAGGGAGTGGGAGACCCAGTACTTC. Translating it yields CASREWETQYF.

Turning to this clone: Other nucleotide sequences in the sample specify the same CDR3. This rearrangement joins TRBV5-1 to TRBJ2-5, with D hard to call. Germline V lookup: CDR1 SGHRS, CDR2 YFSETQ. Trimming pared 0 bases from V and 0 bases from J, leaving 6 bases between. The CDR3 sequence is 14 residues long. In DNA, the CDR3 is TGCGCCAGCAGCTTGGGGCAGTACCAAGAGACCCAGTACTTC. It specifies CASSLGQYQETQYF.

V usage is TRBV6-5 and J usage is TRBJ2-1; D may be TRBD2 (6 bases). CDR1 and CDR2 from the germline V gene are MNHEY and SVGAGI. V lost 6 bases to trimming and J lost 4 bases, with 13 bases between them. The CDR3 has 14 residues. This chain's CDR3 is CASRAIGTYNEQFF. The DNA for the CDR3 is TGTGCCAGCAGAGCGATCGGGACTTACAATGAGCAGTTCTTC.

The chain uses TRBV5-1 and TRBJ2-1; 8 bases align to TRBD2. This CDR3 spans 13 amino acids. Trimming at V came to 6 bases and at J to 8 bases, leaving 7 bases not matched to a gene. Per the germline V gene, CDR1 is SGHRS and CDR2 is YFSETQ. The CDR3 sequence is CASMSGSVDEQFF. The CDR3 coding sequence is TGCGCCAGCATGAGCGGGAGTGTAGATGAGCAGTTCTTC.

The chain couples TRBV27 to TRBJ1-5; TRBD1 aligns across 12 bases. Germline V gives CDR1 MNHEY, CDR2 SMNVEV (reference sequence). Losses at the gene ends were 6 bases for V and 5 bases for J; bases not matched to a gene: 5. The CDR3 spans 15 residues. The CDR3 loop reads CASSPGTGGHQPQHF. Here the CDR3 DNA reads TGTGCCAGCAGCCCCGGGACAGGGGGCCATCAGCCCCAGCATTTT.

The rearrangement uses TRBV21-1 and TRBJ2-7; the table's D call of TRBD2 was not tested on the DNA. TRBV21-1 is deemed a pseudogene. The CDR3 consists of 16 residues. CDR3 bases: TGTGCCAGCACTCCTAAATGGGGGACTGCCACCTACGAGCAGTACTTC. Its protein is CASTPKWGTATYEQYF.

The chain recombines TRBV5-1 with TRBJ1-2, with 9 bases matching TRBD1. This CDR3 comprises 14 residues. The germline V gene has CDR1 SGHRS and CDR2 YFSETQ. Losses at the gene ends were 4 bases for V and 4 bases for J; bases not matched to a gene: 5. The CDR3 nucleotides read TGCGCCAGCAGCCTGGGGACAGGGCCCTATGGCTACACCTTC. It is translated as CASSLGTGPYGYTF.

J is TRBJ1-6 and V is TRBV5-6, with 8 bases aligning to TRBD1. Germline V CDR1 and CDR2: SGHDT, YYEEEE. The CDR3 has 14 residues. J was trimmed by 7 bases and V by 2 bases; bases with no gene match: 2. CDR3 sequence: CASSFGQGNSPLHF. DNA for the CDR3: TGTGCCAGCAGCTTTGGACAGGGCAATTCACCCCTCCACTTT. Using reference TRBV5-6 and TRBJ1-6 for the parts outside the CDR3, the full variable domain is DAGVTQSPTHLIKTRGQQVTLRCSPKSGHDTVSWYQQALGQGPQFIFQYYEEEERQRGNFPDRFSGHQFPNYSSELNVNALLLGDSALYLCASSFGQGNSPLHFGNGTRLTVT.

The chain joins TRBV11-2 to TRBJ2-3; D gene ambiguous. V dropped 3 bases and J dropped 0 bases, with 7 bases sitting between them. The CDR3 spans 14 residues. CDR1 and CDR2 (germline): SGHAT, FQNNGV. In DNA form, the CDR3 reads TGTGCCAGCAGCTTCAGGCCTAGCACAGATACGCAGTATTTT. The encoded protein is CASSFRPSTDTQYF.

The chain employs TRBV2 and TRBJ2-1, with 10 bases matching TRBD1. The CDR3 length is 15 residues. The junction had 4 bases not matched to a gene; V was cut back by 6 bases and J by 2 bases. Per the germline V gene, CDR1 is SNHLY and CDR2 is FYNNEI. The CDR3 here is CASRQDRGAYNEQFF. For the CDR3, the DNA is TGTGCCAGCAGACAGGACAGGGGGGCCTACAATGAGCAGTTCTTC.

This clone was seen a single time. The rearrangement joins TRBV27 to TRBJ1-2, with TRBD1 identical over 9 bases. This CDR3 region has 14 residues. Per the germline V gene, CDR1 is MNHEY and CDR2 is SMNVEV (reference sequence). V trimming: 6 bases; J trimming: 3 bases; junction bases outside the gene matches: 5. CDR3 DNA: TGTGCCAGCAGCTGGGGACAGGGTTACTATGGCTACACCTTC. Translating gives CASSWGQGYYGYTF.

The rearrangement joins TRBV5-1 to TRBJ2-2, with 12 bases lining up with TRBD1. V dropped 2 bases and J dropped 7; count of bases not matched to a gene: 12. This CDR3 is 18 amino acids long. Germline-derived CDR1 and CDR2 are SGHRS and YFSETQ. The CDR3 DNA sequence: TGCGCCAGCAGCTTTCGGGACAGGGGGCGCGAGATTGTCGGGGAGCTGTTTTTT. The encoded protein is CASSFRDRGREIVGELFF.

In DNA, the CDR3 is TGTGCCAGCAGCCCCTGGGGGCAAATCGAGCAGTACTTC. Amino acid sequence: CASSPWGQIEQYF. V is TRBV14 and J is TRBJ2-7; maybe TRBD1 (6 bases). V was trimmed by 4 bases and J by 6 bases, leaving 13 bases between them. This CDR3 is 13 amino acids long. CDR1 is SGHDN, CDR2 FVKESK, per germline.